This TCR beta chain was documented in a study of blood T cell repertoires in COVID-19. Overall study context: The United States, Italy and Spain were the sources of the acute and convalescent COVID-19 samples. Sources were T cells, B-cell-depleted T cells, or PBMCs; the material itself was cDNA or gDNA.

Original processing methods: Counts of nucleated cells, estimated from reference gene primer amplification, were obtained. Here immunoSEQ multiplex PCR was the method, and the copy in TCRdb shows in-frame clones only, minus some. V and J calls and clone size follow that table, whereas D and trimming were derived from the DNA. The table has around 67,000 clones, around 83% seen once. The source is a man aged 45-65 years with active COVID-19. The material sequenced was peripheral blood.

The CDR3 loop is CACPASASSYNEQFF. In nucleotides, the CDR3 is TGTGCCTGCCCGGCCTCAGCGAGCTCCTACAATGAGCAGTTCTTC. This chain uses TRBV30 with TRBJ2-1; D unclear. Trimming left V 6 bases short and J 0 bases short, with 15 bases between. Looked up from germline, CDR1 is GTSNPN and CDR2 is SVGIG (reference sequence). The CDR3 length is 15 residues.